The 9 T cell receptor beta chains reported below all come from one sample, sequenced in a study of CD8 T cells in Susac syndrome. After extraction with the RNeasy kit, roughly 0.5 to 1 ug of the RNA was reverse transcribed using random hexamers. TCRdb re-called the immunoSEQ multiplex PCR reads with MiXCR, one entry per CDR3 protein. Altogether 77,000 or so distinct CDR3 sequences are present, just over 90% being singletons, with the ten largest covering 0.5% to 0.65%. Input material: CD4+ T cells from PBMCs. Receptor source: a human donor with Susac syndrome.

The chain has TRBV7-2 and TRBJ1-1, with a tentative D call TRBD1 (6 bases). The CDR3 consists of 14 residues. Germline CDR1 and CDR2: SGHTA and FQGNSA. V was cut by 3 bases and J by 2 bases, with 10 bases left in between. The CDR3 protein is CASSFGGGNTEAFF. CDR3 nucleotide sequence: TGTGCCAGCAGCTTTGGAGGGGGAAACACTGAAGCTTTCTTT.

This chain's CDR3 is CASSQGVGEPETQYF. The CDR3, as DNA: TGCGCCAGCAGCCAAGGGGTGGGGGAACCAGAGACCCAGTACTTC. This sequence joins TRBV4-3 and TRBJ2-5; D could derive from TRBD1 or TRBD2 (5 bases each). Germline V lookup: CDR1 LGHNA, CDR2 YSLEER. V was pared by 1 base and J by 4 bases, with 13 bases between. The CDR3 length is 15 residues.

CDR3 nucleotides: TGTGCCAGCAGTTTAAGCTCCCTTGCTCGGAGCTCCTACAATGAGCAGTTCTTC. This encodes CASSLSSLARSSYNEQFF. The V call is TRBV12-3 or TRBV12-4, the J call TRBJ2-1, with unresolved D. The CDR3 contains 18 residues. V was cut by 2 bases and J by 0 bases, with 17 bases left in between.

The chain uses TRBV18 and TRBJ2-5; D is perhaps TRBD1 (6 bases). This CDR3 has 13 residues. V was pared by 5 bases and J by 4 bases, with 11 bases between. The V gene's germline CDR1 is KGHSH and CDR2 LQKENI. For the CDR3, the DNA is TGTGCCAGCTCAGGGGGCACAGGAGAGACCCAGTACTTC. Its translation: CASSGGTGETQYF.

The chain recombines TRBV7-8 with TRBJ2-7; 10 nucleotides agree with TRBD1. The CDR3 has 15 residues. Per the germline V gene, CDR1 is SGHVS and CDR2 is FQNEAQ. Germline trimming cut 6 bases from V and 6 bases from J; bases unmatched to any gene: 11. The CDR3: CASRDAGTGATEQYF. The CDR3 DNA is TGTGCCAGCAGGGACGCCGGGACAGGGGCCACCGAGCAGTACTTC. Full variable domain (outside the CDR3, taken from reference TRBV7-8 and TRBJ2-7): GAGVSQSPRYKVAKRGQDVALRCDPISGHVSLFWYQQALGQGPEFLTYFQNEAQLDKSGLPSDRFFAERPEGSVSTLKIQRTQQEDSAVYLCASRDAGTGATEQYFGPGTRLTVT.

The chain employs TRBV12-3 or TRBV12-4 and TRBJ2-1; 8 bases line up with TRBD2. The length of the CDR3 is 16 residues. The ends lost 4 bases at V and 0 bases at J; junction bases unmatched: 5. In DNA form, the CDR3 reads TGTGCCAGCAGTTCATTAGCGGGGAGCTCCTACAATGAGCAGTTCTTC. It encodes CASSSLAGSSYNEQFF.

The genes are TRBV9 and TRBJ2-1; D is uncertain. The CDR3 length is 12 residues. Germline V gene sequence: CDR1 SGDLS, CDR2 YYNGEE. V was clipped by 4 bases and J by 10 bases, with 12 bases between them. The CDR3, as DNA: TGTGCCAGCAGCCCGATCGTCGGGGAGCAGTTCTTC. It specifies CASSPIVGEQFF.

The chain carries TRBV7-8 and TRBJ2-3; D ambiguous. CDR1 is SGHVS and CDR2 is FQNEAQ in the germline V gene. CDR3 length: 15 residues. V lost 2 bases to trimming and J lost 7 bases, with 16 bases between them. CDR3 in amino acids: CASSLRELPSNTQYF. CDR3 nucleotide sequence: TGTGCCAGCAGCTTAAGGGAACTGCCGTCTAATACGCAGTATTTT.

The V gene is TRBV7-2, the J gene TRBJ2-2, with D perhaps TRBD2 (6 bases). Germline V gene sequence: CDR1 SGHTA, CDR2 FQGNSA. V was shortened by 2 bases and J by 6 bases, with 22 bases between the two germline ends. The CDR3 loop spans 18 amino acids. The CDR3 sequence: CASSLRRGASGVAGELFF. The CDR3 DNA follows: TGTGCCAGCAGCTTAAGACGGGGAGCTTCGGGAGTGGCCGGGGAGCTGTTTTTT.